The rows below give T cell receptor beta chains drawn from one sample of a study of T cell repertoires in cytomegalovirus infection. The antigens for these receptors are not known. In TCRdb, the reads were re-called with MiXCR into one record per CDR3 protein. The repertoire consists of over 120,000 distinct CDR3 sequences, with about 32% occurring once and the leading ten covering around half. The material was CD8+ T cells from cultured PBMCs, obtained from culture after CMV antigen stimulation. The receptors were sampled from a human donor in good health (CMV status not recorded). Some clones in this sample may be carry-over from other donors' samples. CDR3s leave out the opening cysteine and the closing phenylalanine or tryptophan.

J: TRBJ2-1; V: TRBV7-2; CDR3: ASSARTSAAYNEQF
J: TRBJ2-3; V: TRBV29-1; CDR3: SVSGTSTDTQY
J: TRBJ2-2; V: TRBV7-9; CDR3: ASSFGQGLTGELF
J: TRBJ1-5; V: TRBV15; CDR3: ATSTRRAGGAQH
J: TRBJ1-1; V: TRBV7-9; CDR3: ASSLVSGDREAF
J: TRBJ2-7; V: TRBV9; CDR3: ASSRGDRGTYEQY
J: TRBJ2-7; V: TRBV3-1; CDR3: ASSPGTGHYEQY
J: TRBJ2-3; V: TRBV2; CDR3: ASRPPGGGTDTQY
J: TRBJ2-1; V: TRBV7-2; CDR3: ASSFSSGGNNEQF
J: TRBJ2-7; V: TRBV7-6; CDR3: ASSFTERDEQY
J: TRBJ2-2; V: TRBV4-1; CDR3: ASSKVTGAGELF
J: TRBJ2-3; V: TRBV28; CDR3: ASSLVGGSTDTQY
J: TRBJ1-6; V: TRBV27; CDR3: ASSFNINSPLH
J: TRBJ2-7; V: TRBV2; CDR3: ASSEWVEQY
J: TRBJ1-2; V: TRBV12-3/TRBV12-4; CDR3: ASSPLLGQKYGYT
J: TRBJ2-1; V: TRBV18; CDR3: ASSPTSAAGEQF
J: TRBJ2-7; V: TRBV20-1; CDR3: SARDYVGGRYEQY
J: TRBJ1-1; V: TRBV7-2; CDR3: ASSLAGSGTEAF
J: TRBJ2-5; V: TRBV30; CDR3: ACWTGTGVYQETQY
J: TRBJ1-5; V: TRBV2; CDR3: ASSGGAEYSNQPQH
J: TRBJ1-5; V: TRBV15; CDR3: ATSREFGNQPQH
J: TRBJ2-2; V: TRBV7-6; CDR3: ASSSGTGGTGELF
J: TRBJ1-5; V: TRBV4-1; CDR3: ASSQVAGGNQPQH
J: TRBJ2-2; V: TRBV6-1; CDR3: ARSNTLTGGGGTGELF
J: TRBJ2-2; V: TRBV24-1; CDR3: ATMGASNTGELF
J: TRBJ1-5; V: TRBV27; CDR3: ASSSAGVNQPQH
J: TRBJ1-5; V: TRBV7-8; CDR3: ASSLLTGKNQPQH
J: TRBJ2-2; V: TRBV27; CDR3: ASSFGGGGAGELF
J: TRBJ1-2; V: TRBV19; CDR3: ASRQGARYGYT
J: TRBJ2-2; V: TRBV29-1; CDR3: SALLAGDNTGELF
J: TRBJ2-2; V: TRBV28; CDR3: ASRDHSGGALAGELF
J: TRBJ1-1; V: TRBV7-9; CDR3: ASSPSGQGGTEAF
J: TRBJ1-4; V: TRBV6-6; CDR3: ASTRTSEGNEKLF
J: TRBJ1-6; V: TRBV24-1; CDR3: ATSTSSSPLH
J: TRBJ2-3; V: TRBV6-8; CDR3: ASSYSRTRADTQY
J: TRBJ2-7; V: TRBV5-4; CDR3: ASSPTLGPGGDEQY
J: TRBJ2-7; V: TRBV4-1; CDR3: ASSPEGQGVFGQY
J: TRBJ2-1; V: TRBV7-8; CDR3: ASTPWVSGEQF
J: TRBJ2-7; V: TRBV5-4; CDR3: ASSFGTGNHEQY
J: TRBJ1-1; V: TRBV12-3/TRBV12-4; CDR3: ASSLVGVHRTEAF
J: TRBJ2-7; V: TRBV6-2/TRBV6-3; CDR3: ASSYSMTSGTYEQY
J: TRBJ2-7; V: TRBV6-1; CDR3: ATRQRTYEQY